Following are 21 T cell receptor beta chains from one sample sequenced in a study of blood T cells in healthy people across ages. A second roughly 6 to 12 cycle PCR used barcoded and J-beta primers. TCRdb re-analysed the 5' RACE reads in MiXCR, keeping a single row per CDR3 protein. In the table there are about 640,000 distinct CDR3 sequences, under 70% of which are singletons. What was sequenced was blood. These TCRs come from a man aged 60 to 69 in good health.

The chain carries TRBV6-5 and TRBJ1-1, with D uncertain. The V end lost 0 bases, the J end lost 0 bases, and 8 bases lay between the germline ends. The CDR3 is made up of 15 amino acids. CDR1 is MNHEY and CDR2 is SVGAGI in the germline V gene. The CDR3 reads CASSYSMGMNTEAFF. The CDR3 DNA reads TGTGCCAGCAGTTACTCGATGGGGATGAACACTGAAGCTTTCTTT.

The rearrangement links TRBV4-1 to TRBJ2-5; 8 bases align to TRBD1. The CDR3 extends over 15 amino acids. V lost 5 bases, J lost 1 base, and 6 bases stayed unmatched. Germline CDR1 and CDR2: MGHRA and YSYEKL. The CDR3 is CASSKPGGPQETQYF. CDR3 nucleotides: TGCGCCAGCAGCAAACCAGGGGGCCCCCAAGAGACCCAGTACTTC.

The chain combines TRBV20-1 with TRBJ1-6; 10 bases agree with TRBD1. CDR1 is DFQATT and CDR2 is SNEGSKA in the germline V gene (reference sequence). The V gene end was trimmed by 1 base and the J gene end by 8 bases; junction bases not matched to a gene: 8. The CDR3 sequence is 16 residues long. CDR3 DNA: TGCAGTGCTAGAGTCGACAGGGGGCCCGGGGATTCACCCCTCCACTTT. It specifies CSARVDRGPGDSPLHF.

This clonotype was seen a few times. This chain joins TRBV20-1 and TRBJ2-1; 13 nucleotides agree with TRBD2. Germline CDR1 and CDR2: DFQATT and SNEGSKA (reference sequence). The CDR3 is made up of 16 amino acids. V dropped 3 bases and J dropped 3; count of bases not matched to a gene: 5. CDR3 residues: CSASKGTSGDYNEQFF. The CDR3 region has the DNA TGCAGTGCTAGTAAAGGGACTAGCGGGGACTACAATGAGCAGTTCTTC.

The CDR3 sequence is CASSLGGTRPGYF. The CDR3 coding sequence is TGTGCCAGCAGCTTGGGGGGAACAAGACCCGGGTACTTC. This chain uses TRBV5-6 with TRBJ2-7; no definite D call. In germline, CDR1 is SGHDT, CDR2 YYEEEE. The CDR3 contains 13 residues. The V and J ends lost 0 bases and 12 bases respectively, with 16 bases between them.

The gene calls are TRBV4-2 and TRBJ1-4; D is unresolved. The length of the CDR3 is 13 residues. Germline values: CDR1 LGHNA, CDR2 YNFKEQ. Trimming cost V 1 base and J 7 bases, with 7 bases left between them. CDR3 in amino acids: CASSQVHSEKLFF. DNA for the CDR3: TGTGCCAGCAGCCAAGTTCACTCTGAAAAACTGTTTTTT.

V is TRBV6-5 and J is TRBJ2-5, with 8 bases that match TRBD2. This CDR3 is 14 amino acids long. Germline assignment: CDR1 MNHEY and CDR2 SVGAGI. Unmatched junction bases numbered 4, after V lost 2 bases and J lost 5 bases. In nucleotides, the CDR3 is TGTGCCAGCAGTTACACCGGGGGGGAGGAGACCCAGTACTTC. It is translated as CASSYTGGEETQYF.

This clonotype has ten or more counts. CDR3 sequence: CASSNRDRWNEQFF. The CDR3 nucleotides read TGTGCCAGCAGCAACCGGGACAGATGGAATGAGCAGTTCTTC. The J gene is TRBJ2-1, the V gene TRBV21-1; TRBD1 reflects the table's D call only, with no check against the DNA. TRBV21-1 is tagged as a pseudogene. The CDR3 has 14 amino acids.

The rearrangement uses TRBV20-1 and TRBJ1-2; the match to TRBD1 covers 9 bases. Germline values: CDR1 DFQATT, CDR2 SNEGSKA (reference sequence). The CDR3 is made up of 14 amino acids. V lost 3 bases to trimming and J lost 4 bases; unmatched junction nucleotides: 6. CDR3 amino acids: CSASHKQGAYGYTF. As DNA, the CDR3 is TGCAGTGCTAGCCACAAACAGGGGGCCTATGGCTACACCTTC.

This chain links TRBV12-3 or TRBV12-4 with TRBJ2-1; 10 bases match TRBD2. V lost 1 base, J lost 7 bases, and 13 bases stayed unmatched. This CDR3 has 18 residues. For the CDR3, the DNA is TGTGCCAGCAGTTTAGGTGTGGTAGCGGGGGGACTAAATAATGAGCAGTTCTTC. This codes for CASSLGVVAGGLNNEQFF.

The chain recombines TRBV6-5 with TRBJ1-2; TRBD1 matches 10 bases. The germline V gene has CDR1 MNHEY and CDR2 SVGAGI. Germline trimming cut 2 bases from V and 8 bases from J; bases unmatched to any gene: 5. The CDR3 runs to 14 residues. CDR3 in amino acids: CASSYRDRGYGYTF. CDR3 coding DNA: TGTGCCAGCAGTTACCGGGACAGGGGATACGGCTACACCTTC.

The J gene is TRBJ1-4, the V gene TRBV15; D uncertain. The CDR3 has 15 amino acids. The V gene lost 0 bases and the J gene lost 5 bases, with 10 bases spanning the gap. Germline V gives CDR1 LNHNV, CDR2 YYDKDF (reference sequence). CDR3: CATSRDEAGNEKLFF. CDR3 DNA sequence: TGTGCCACCAGCAGAGATGAGGCAGGAAATGAAAAACTGTTTTTT.

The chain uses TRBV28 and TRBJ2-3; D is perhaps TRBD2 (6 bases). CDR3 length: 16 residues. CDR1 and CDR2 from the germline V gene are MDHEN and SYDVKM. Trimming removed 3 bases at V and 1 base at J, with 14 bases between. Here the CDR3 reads CASSLSGVGGTDTQYF. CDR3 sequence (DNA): TGTGCCAGCAGTTTGTCGGGGGTCGGCGGCACAGATACGCAGTATTTT. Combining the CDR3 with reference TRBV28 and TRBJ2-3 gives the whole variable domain DVKVTQSSRYLVKRTGEKVFLECVQDMDHENMFWYRQDPGLGLRLIYFSYDVKMKEKGDIPEGYSVSREKKERFSLILESASTNQTSMYLCASSLSGVGGTDTQYFGPGTRLTVL.

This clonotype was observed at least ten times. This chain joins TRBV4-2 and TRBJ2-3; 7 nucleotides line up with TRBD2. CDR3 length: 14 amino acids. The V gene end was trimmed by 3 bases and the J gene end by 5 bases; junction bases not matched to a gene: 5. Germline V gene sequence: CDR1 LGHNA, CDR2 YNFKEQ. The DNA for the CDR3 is TGTGCCAGCAGCCATAGGCTAGCGGAAGATACGCAGTATTTT. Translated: CASSHRLAEDTQYF.

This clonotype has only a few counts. The CDR3: CASSLNPAVYNEQFF. The CDR3 DNA is TGTGCCAGCAGCTTAAACCCAGCGGTATACAATGAGCAGTTCTTC. This chain uses TRBV11-3 with TRBJ2-1; D might be TRBD2 (5 bases). Germline lookup yields CDR1 SGHNT and CDR2 YENEEA. V lost 2 bases and J 4 bases, leaving 12 bases between the germline ends. CDR3 length equals 15 residues.

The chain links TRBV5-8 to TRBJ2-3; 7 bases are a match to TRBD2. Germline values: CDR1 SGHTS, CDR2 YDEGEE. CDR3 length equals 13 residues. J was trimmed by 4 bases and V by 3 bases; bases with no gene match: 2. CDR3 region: CASSYRGADTQYF. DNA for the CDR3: TGTGCCAGCAGCTATCGGGGGGCAGATACGCAGTATTTT.

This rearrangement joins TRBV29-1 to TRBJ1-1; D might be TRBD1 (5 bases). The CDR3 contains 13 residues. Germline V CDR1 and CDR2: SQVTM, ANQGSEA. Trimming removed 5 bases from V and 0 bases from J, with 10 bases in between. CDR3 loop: CSVLGTMNTEAFF. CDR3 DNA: TGCAGCGTTCTCGGGACTATGAACACTGAAGCTTTCTTT.

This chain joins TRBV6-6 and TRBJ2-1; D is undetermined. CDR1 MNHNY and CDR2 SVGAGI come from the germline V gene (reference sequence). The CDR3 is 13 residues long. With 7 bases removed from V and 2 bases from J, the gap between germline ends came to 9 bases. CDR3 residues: CASTVGPYNEQFF. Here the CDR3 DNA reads TGTGCCAGCACCGTAGGGCCCTACAATGAGCAGTTCTTC.

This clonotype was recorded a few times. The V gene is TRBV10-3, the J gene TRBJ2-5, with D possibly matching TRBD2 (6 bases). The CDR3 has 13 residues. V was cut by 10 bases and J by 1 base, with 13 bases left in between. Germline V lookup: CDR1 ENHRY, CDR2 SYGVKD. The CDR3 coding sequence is TGTGCCACCGGGGGTTGGGCCCAAGAGACCCAGTACTTC. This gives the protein CATGGWAQETQYF.

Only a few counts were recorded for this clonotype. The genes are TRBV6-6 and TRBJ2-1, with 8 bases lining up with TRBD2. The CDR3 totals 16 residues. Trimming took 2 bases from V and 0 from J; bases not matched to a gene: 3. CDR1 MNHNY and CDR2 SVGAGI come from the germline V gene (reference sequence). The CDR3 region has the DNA TGTGCCAGCAGTTACGCCCTAGCGGGCTCCTACAATGAGCAGTTCTTC. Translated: CASSYALAGSYNEQFF.

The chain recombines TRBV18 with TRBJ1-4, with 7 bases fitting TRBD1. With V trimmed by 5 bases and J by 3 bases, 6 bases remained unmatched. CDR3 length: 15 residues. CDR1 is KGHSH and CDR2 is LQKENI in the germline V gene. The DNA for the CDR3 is TGTGCCAGCTCATCGAGGGGGCCGGCTAATGAAAAACTGTTTTTT. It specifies CASSSRGPANEKLFF.